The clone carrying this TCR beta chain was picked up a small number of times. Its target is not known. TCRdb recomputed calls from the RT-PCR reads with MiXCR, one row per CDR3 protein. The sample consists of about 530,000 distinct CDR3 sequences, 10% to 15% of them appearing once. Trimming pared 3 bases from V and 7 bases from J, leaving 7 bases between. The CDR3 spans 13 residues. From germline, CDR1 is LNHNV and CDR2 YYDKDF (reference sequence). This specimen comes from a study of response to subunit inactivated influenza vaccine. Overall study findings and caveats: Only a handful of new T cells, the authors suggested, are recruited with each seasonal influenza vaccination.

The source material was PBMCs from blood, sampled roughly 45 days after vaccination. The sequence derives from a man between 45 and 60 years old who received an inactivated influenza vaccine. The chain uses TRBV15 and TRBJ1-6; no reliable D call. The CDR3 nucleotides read TGTGCCACCAGCAGTTATAGGAATTCACCCCTCCACTTT. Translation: CATSSYRNSPLHF.